What follows describes a single T cell receptor (beta chain). This specimen comes from a study of blood T cell repertoires in COVID-19. Study as a whole: Material from acute and convalescent COVID-19 was sourced from the United States, Italy and Spain. In each case, the material was cDNA or gDNA derived from T cells, B-cell-depleted T cells, or PBMCs.

In the original workflow: The assay estimated nucleated cells by amplifying reference gene primers. Sequencing used immunoSEQ multiplex PCR; TCRdb keeps in-frame clones, though not all of them. Clone size and V and J calls were adopted from that table, with D and trimming inferred from the DNA. Of under 150,000 clones in the sample, roughly 90% were seen once. CDR1 SGHNT and CDR2 YYREEE come from the germline V gene (reference sequence). V lost 2 bases, J lost 0 bases, and 6 bases lay in between. This CDR3 has 13 residues. The V and J genes are TRBV5-4 and TRBJ2-7; the D is unclear. This clonotype originated in a man aged 50 to 59 with acute or convalescent COVID-19. Sequences were obtained from peripheral blood. Here the CDR3 DNA reads TGTGCCAGCAGCTTACCGGTCTCCTACGAGCAGTACTTC. Protein sequence: CASSLPVSYEQYF. Using reference TRBV5-4 and TRBJ2-7 for the parts outside the CDR3, the full variable domain is ETGVTQSPTHLIKTRGQQVTLRCSSQSGHNTVSWYQQALGQGPQFIFQYYREEENGRGNFPPRFSGLQFPNYSSELNVNALELDDSALYLCASSLPVSYEQYFGPGTRLTVT.